A selection of T cell receptor beta chains follows, all from one sample in a study of cytomegalovirus exposure and HLA in healthy donors. Assay used: immunoSEQ multiplex PCR; TCRdb lists only in-frame clones, some missing. The sample has approximately 65,000 clones; 80% to 95% are singletons. The sequencing input was PBMCs. Every receptor here comes from a man between 18 and 35 years old in good health and CMV-seropositive. CDR3s include the opening cysteine and the closing phenylalanine or tryptophan. D genes are given only for firm matches. Some rows have no size entry. The others give once, few or many, or a class for an expanded clone.

j_call: TRBJ1-5
clone_size: NA
d_call: TRBD1
cdr3_length: 16
v_call: TRBV6-6
cdr3_nt: TGTGCCAGCAGTTACCCGAAAGACAGGGGAAATCAGCCCCAGCATTTT
cdr3_aa: CASSYPKDRGNQPQHF

j_call: TRBJ2-7
clone_size: NA
d_call: TRBD2
cdr3_length: 12
v_call: TRBV2
cdr3_nt: TGTGCCAGCGGGACTAGCGGGGACGAGCAGTACTTC
cdr3_aa: CASGTSGDEQYF

j_call: TRBJ2-2
clone_size: NA
d_call: NA
cdr3_length: 16
v_call: TRBV30
cdr3_nt: TGTGCCTGGAGTATCCGTTGGGAGAGAAAGCCCGGGGAGCTGTTTTTT
cdr3_aa: CAWSIRWERKPGELFF

j_call: TRBJ1-2
clone_size: NA
d_call: NA
cdr3_length: 15
v_call: TRBV29-1
cdr3_nt: TGCAGCGTTGAAGATCTTACAGAAAAGAACTATGGCTACACCTTC
cdr3_aa: CSVEDLTEKNYGYTF

j_call: TRBJ1-2
clone_size: NA
d_call: TRBD1
cdr3_length: 15
v_call: TRBV5-1
cdr3_nt: TGCGCCAGCAGCTATGCCGGGACAGGGGCCTATGGCTACACCTTC
cdr3_aa: CASSYAGTGAYGYTF

j_call: TRBJ1-5
clone_size: NA
d_call: NA
cdr3_length: 13
v_call: TRBV19
cdr3_nt: TGTGCCAGTACAACAGACCTCAATCAGCCCCAGCATTTT
cdr3_aa: CASTTDLNQPQHF

j_call: TRBJ2-1
clone_size: NA
d_call: NA
cdr3_length: 14
v_call: TRBV7-6
cdr3_nt: TGTGCCAGCGGTAACAGCCTAATATCTGATGAGCAGTTCTTC
cdr3_aa: CASGNSLISDEQFF

j_call: TRBJ2-2
clone_size: NA
d_call: NA
cdr3_length: 14
v_call: TRBV6-5
cdr3_nt: TGTGCCAGCAGTTACTCGCGGATCACCGGGGAGCTGTTTTTT
cdr3_aa: CASSYSRITGELFF

j_call: TRBJ2-1
clone_size: NA
d_call: TRBD2
cdr3_length: 16
v_call: TRBV7-3
cdr3_nt: TGTGCCAGCAGCTCCCTGGGCGGGAGGGCGTCCAATGAGCAGTTCTTC
cdr3_aa: CASSSLGGRASNEQFF

j_call: TRBJ1-1
clone_size: NA
d_call: NA
cdr3_length: 14
v_call: TRBV19
cdr3_nt: TGTGCCAGTAGTATCTTGGGGGCAGGCACTGAAGCTTTCTTT
cdr3_aa: CASSILGAGTEAFF

j_call: TRBJ1-1
clone_size: NA
d_call: NA
cdr3_length: 16
v_call: TRBV6-1
cdr3_nt: TGTGCCAGCAGTGGACCCTTGGGGCAAGGTTGGACTGAAGCTTTCTTT
cdr3_aa: CASSGPLGQGWTEAFF

j_call: TRBJ1-3
clone_size: NA
d_call: TRBD1
cdr3_length: 16
v_call: TRBV5-8
cdr3_nt: TGTGCCAGCAGCTTGTACGCAGGGGGCCGAATCAACACCATATATTTT
cdr3_aa: CASSLYAGGRINTIYF

j_call: TRBJ2-7
clone_size: NA
d_call: TRBD2
cdr3_length: 17
v_call: TRBV9
cdr3_nt: TGTGCCAGCAGTCCAGACCCTCCGGGACTAGCTAAAGACGAGCAGTACTTC
cdr3_aa: CASSPDPPGLAKDEQYF

j_call: TRBJ2-2
clone_size: NA
d_call: NA
cdr3_length: 19
v_call: TRBV5-1
cdr3_nt: TGCGCCAGCACCCAAGGTGCCTCCGTATCGGGACAGAACACCGGGGAGCTGTTTTTT
cdr3_aa: CASTQGASVSGQNTGELFF

j_call: TRBJ1-1
clone_size: NA
d_call: NA
cdr3_length: 15
v_call: TRBV29-1
cdr3_nt: TGCAGCGTTGGTTTGGCAGGGGCAGTTAACACTGAAGCTTTCTTT
cdr3_aa: CSVGLAGAVNTEAFF

j_call: TRBJ2-5
clone_size: NA
d_call: TRBD2
cdr3_length: 18
v_call: TRBV5-1
cdr3_nt: TGCGCCAGCAGCTTGGGGGCGACTCCGGGACTAGCGGGAGAGACCCAGTACTTC
cdr3_aa: CASSLGATPGLAGETQYF

j_call: TRBJ2-1
clone_size: NA
d_call: TRBD1
cdr3_length: 16
v_call: TRBV6-5
cdr3_nt: TGTGCCAGCAGTTACCGGGGGACAGGGCGTTACAATGAGCAGTTCTTC
cdr3_aa: CASSYRGTGRYNEQFF

j_call: TRBJ1-1
clone_size: NA
d_call: NA
cdr3_length: 16
v_call: TRBV14
cdr3_nt: TGTGCCAGCAGCCAAGATCAGCCGGGATTGAACACTGAAGCTTTCTTT
cdr3_aa: CASSQDQPGLNTEAFF

j_call: TRBJ2-1
clone_size: NA
d_call: TRBD2
cdr3_length: 15
v_call: TRBV5-4
cdr3_nt: TGTGCCAGCAGCACAGCGGGAGGGCCGGTTAATGAGCAGTTCTTC
cdr3_aa: CASSTAGGPVNEQFF

j_call: TRBJ2-7
clone_size: once
d_call: NA
cdr3_length: 13
v_call: TRBV4-2
cdr3_nt: TGTGCCAGCAGCCAAGGCAGTAATTACGAGCAGTACTTC
cdr3_aa: CASSQGSNYEQYF

j_call: TRBJ2-3
clone_size: NA
d_call: NA
cdr3_length: 16
v_call: TRBV27
cdr3_nt: TGTGCCAGCAGTTTATCGTTCGGCTCGGGGTCGGATACGCAGTATTTT
cdr3_aa: CASSLSFGSGSDTQYF

j_call: TRBJ2-3
clone_size: NA
d_call: NA
cdr3_length: 16
v_call: TRBV6-6
cdr3_nt: TGTGCCAGCAGCCCCCCCGGCGGGTGGGTCACAGATACGCAGTATTTT
cdr3_aa: CASSPPGGWVTDTQYF

j_call: TRBJ2-5
clone_size: NA
d_call: TRBD1
cdr3_length: 16
v_call: TRBV9
cdr3_nt: TGTGCCAGCAGCGTAACCGGGACAGGGACCCAAGAGACCCAGTACTTC
cdr3_aa: CASSVTGTGTQETQYF

j_call: TRBJ1-1
clone_size: NA
d_call: NA
cdr3_length: 14
v_call: TRBV19
cdr3_nt: TGTGCCAGTAGTATGGCAGAAACGTACACTGAAGCTTTCTTT
cdr3_aa: CASSMAETYTEAFF